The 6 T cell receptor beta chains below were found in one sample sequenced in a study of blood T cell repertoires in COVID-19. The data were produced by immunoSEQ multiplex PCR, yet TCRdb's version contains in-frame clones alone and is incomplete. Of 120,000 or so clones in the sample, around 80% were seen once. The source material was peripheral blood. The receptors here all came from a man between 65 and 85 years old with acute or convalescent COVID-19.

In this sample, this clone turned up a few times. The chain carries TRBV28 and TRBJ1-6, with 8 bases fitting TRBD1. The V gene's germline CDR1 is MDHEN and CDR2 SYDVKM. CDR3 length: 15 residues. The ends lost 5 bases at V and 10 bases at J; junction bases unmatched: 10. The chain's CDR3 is CASSPPGTGNSPLHF. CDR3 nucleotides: TGTGCCAGCAGTCCTCCGGGGACAGGAAACTCACCCCTCCACTTT.

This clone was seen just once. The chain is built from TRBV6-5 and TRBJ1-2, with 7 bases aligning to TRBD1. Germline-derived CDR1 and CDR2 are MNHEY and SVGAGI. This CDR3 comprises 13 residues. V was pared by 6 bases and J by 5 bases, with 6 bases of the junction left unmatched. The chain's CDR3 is CASSSGGRYGYTF. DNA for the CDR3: TGTGCCAGCAGCTCAGGGGGGAGGTATGGCTACACCTTC.

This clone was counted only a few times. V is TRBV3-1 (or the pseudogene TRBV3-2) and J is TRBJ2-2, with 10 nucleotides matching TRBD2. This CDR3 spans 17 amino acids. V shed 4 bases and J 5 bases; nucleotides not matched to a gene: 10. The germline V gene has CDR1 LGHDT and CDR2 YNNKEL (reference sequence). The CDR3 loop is CASSLVIAGGGTGELFF. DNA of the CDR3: TGTGCCAGCAGCCTCGTCATAGCGGGAGGAGGGACCGGGGAGCTGTTTTTT.

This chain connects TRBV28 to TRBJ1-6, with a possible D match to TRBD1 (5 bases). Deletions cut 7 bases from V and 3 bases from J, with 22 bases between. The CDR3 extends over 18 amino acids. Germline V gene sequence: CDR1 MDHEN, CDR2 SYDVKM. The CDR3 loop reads CASTPMPRGLGYNSPLHF. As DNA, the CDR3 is TGTGCCAGCACCCCTATGCCGAGGGGACTCGGCTATAATTCACCCCTCCACTTT.

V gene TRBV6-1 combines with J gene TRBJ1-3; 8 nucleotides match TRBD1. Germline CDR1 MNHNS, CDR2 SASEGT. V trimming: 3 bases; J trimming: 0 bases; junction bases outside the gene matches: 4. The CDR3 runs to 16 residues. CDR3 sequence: CASSDGTGASGNTIYF. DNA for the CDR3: TGTGCCAGCAGTGACGGGACAGGAGCCTCTGGAAACACCATATATTTT.

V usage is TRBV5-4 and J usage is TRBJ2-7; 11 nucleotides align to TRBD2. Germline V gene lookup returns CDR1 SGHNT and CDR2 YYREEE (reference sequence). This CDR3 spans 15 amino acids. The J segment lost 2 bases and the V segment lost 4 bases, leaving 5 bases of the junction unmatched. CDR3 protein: CASSPSGGSTYEQYF. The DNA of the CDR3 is TGTGCCAGCAGCCCTAGCGGGGGGTCAACCTACGAGCAGTACTTC.